These 17 T cell receptor beta chains were sequenced from one sample in a study of T cells in Graves' hyperthyroidism and ophthalmopathy. Authors of the study amplified TCR beta CDR3 regions from RNA transcripts. The HTBI primer set served for first-round RT-PCR of the TCR CDR3. TCRdb recomputed calls from the multiplex PCR reads with MiXCR, one row per CDR3 protein. The table lists roughly 380,000 distinct CDR3 sequences, around 18% of them singletons, with around 15% in the top ten. Sequenced material: blood. Every receptor here comes from a woman in her thirties or forties with Graves' ophthalmopathy.

This clonotype was found many times. The chain joins TRBV19 to TRBJ1-1; TRBD1 matches at 8 bases. The CDR3 covers 15 residues. The germline V gene encodes CDR1 LNHDA and CDR2 SQIVND (reference sequence). Trimming removed 0 bases from V and 3 bases from J; junction bases left unmatched: 3. Written as DNA, the CDR3 is TGTGCCAGTAGTATAGACGACAGGGGTTACACTGAAGCTTTCTTT. It encodes CASSIDDRGYTEAFF. The entire variable domain, with the rest obtained from reference TRBV19 and TRBJ1-1, is as follows: DGGITQSPKYLFRKEGQNVTLSCEQNLNHDAMYWYRQDPGQGLRLIYYSQIVNDFQKGDIAEGYSVSREKKESFPLTVTSAQKNPTAFYLCASSIDDRGYTEAFFGQGTRLTVV.

This clonotype was counted ten times or more. The CDR3 coding sequence is TGTGCCAGCAGTTACTCTCCCGAGGTCACCGGGGAGCTGTTTTTT. Translation: CASSYSPEVTGELFF. J is TRBJ2-2 and V is TRBV6-2 or TRBV6-3; D uncertain. The ends were cut back, 0 bases at V and 4 bases at J, with 9 bases in the middle. Germline V gives CDR1 MNHEY, CDR2 SVGEGT. The CDR3 has 15 residues.

This clonotype was seen a handful of times. The J gene is TRBJ2-7, the V gene TRBV28; D is undetermined. The CDR3 is made up of 13 amino acids. The V gene lost 9 bases and the J gene lost 4 bases, with 16 bases spanning the gap. Germline V lookup: CDR1 MDHEN, CDR2 SYDVKM. CDR3 nucleotide sequence: TGTGCCAGTGGTTCCTCAAACCGTTACGAGCAGTACTTC. As protein: CASGSSNRYEQYF.

The sample holds many counts of this clonotype. The V call is TRBV4-3, the J call TRBJ2-7, with TRBD2 identical over 8 bases. CDR3 length equals 15 residues. Germline V gene sequence: CDR1 LGHNA, CDR2 YSLEER. V shed 2 bases and J 2 bases; nucleotides not matched to a gene: 5. The CDR3 bases are TGCGCCAGCAGCCAACAACTAGCGGCAACCTACGAGCAGTACTTC. Its protein product is CASSQQLAATYEQYF.

A single count supports this clonotype. This likely comes from a read error, as the CDR3 has no conserved phenylalanine or tryptophan at its end. The chain is built from TRBV27 and TRBJ2-5; 10 bases fit TRBD1. Germline CDR1 is MNHEY and CDR2 is SMNVEV (reference sequence). CDR3 size: 15 residues. With V trimmed by 4 bases and J by 5 bases, 7 bases remained unmatched. CDR3 nucleotide sequence: TGTGCCAGCAGTTACCGGGACAGGGGCGGGGAGACCCAGTACCTC. This codes for CASSYRDRGGETQYL.

This clonotype appeared many times. The genes are TRBV12-3 or TRBV12-4 and TRBJ1-2; D is uncertain. The CDR3 spans 14 residues. V dropped 6 bases and J dropped 7 bases, with 18 bases sitting between them. Written as DNA, the CDR3 is TGTGCCAGCAGCCGACGCACGGGGTTGGGTGGCTACACCTTC. Translated, it gives CASSRRTGLGGYTF.

This clonotype was observed a few times. The chain uses TRBV11-2 and TRBJ2-7; D may match TRBD1 or TRBD2 (5 bases each). Germline V CDR1 and CDR2: SGHAT, FQNNGV. Trimming removed 4 bases at V and 6 bases at J, with 13 bases between. The CDR3 is 13 residues long. The CDR3 DNA is TGTGCCAGCAGCTGGAGGACATTTGGCGAGCAGTACTTC. Its protein is CASSWRTFGEQYF.

This clonotype has a count of ten or more. The rearrangement uses TRBV28 and TRBJ1-1; D uncertain. The CDR3 extends over 14 amino acids. V shed 6 bases and J shed 0 bases, with 11 bases lying between them. CDR1 is MDHEN, CDR2 SYDVKM, per germline. This CDR3 is CASRVERMNTEAFF. The CDR3 coding sequence is TGTGCCAGCAGGGTAGAGCGAATGAACACTGAAGCTTTCTTT.

The V gene is TRBV2, the J gene TRBJ1-1; TRBD1 is a possible D gene (6 bases). V was trimmed by 9 bases and J by 5 bases, leaving 16 bases between them. The CDR3 loop spans 13 amino acids. Germline lookup yields CDR1 SNHLY and CDR2 FYNNEI. CDR3 amino acids: CARGNREKTEAFF. For the CDR3, the DNA is TGTGCCAGGGGGAACAGGGAGAAGACTGAAGCTTTCTTT. The variable domain in full, completed from reference TRBV2 and TRBJ1-1, reads EPEVTQTPSHQVTQMGQEVILRCVPISNHLYFYWYRQILGQKVEFLVSFYNNEISEKSEIFDDQFSVERPDGSNFTLKIRSTKLEDSAMYFCARGNREKTEAFFGQGTRLTVV.

This clonotype was picked up many times. The chain joins TRBV19 to TRBJ1-1, with a weak D call TRBD1 (5 bases). Germline V lookup: CDR1 LNHDA, CDR2 SQIVND (reference sequence). Deletions cut 7 bases from V and 4 bases from J, with 19 bases between. The CDR3 runs to 15 residues. The CDR3 spells CASTAGLPRGTEAFF. CDR3 in DNA: TGTGCCAGTACCGCGGGCCTCCCGAGGGGCACTGAAGCTTTCTTT.

This clonotype was picked up many times. The chain employs TRBV5-1 and TRBJ1-1; D may be TRBD1 (6 bases). The CDR3 sequence is 16 residues long. V lost 5 bases, J lost 3 bases, and 20 bases lay in between. The germline V gene encodes CDR1 SGHRS and CDR2 YFSETQ. The CDR3 region is CASRLAFRGADTEAFF. CDR3 DNA: TGCGCCAGCAGGCTCGCTTTTCGGGGGGCGGACACTGAAGCTTTCTTT. Based on the CDR3 plus reference TRBV5-1 and TRBJ1-1, the full variable domain is KAGVTQTPRYLIKTRGQQVTLSCSPISGHRSVSWYQQTPGQGLQFLFEYFSETQRNKGNFPGRFSGRQFSNSRSEMNVSTLELGDSALYLCASRLAFRGADTEAFFGQGTRLTVV.

This chain joins TRBV24-1 and TRBJ2-5; 7 positions agree with TRBD1. With 3 bases clipped from V and 1 base from J, the junction kept 10 bases outside the gene matches. CDR1 is KGHDR and CDR2 is SFDVKD in the germline V gene. The length of the CDR3 is 17 residues. The CDR3 is CATSDLPTGISQETQYF. The CDR3 nucleotides read TGTGCCACCAGTGATCTGCCGACAGGGATAAGCCAAGAGACCCAGTACTTC.

This clonotype was detected many times. This rearrangement joins TRBV19 to TRBJ1-1, with 8 nucleotides matching TRBD1. Germline CDR1 and CDR2: LNHDA and SQIVND (reference sequence). The trim removed 0 bases at V and 4 bases at J, leaving 7 bases unmatched. This CDR3 is 16 amino acids long. CDR3 sequence (DNA): TGTGCCAGTAGTATAGACGATCAGGGGGCGTTCACTGAAGCTTTCTTT. Encoded protein: CASSIDDQGAFTEAFF.

This clonotype occurred many times. The chain combines TRBV29-1 with TRBJ2-5; TRBD1 matches at 8 bases. From germline, CDR1 is SQVTM and CDR2 ANQGSEA. The CDR3 runs 13 residues. Trimming took 7 bases from V and 5 from J; bases not matched to a gene: 9. CDR3 sequence (DNA): TGCAGCGCCGCCGGGACAGGCCAGGAGACCCAGTACTTC. It translates to CSAAGTGQETQYF.

This clonotype was counted many times. V usage is TRBV30 and J usage is TRBJ2-1; TRBD1 matches 8 bases. The CDR3 is 17 amino acids. The J segment lost 7 bases and the V segment lost 2 bases, leaving 16 bases of the junction unmatched. CDR1 and CDR2 from the germline V gene are GTSNPN and SVGIG (reference sequence). CDR3 nucleotides: TGTGCCTGGAGTAAGGCAGGGGGCGGACTACTAAAGAATGAGCAGTTCTTC. It is translated as CAWSKAGGGLLKNEQFF. Together with reference TRBV30 and TRBJ2-1, the CDR3 gives the full variable domain: SQTIHQWPATLVQPVGSPLSLECTVEGTSNPNLYWYRQAAGRGLQLLFYSVGIGQISSEVPQNLSASRPQDRQFILSSKKLLLSDSGFYLCAWSKAGGGLLKNEQFFGPGTRLTVL.

In regard to this clonotype: A read error may explain this, as a much larger clone is one base away. The chain links TRBV7-8 to TRBJ2-3; TRBD2 matches 11 bases. The CDR3 has 16 amino acids. The trim removed 5 bases at V and 7 bases at J, leaving 11 bases unmatched. Germline CDR1 reads SGHVS; CDR2 reads FQNEAQ. CDR3 bases: TGTGCCAGCAGCCCGAGAACTAGCGGGAGCGGTTATACGCAGTATTTT. This sequence encodes CASSPRTSGSGYTQYF.

The chain has TRBV12-3 or TRBV12-4 and TRBJ1-2, with D perhaps TRBD1 (5 bases). The CDR3 extends over 17 amino acids. V lost 6 bases, J lost 5 bases, and 25 bases lay in between. CDR3 sequence (DNA): TGTGCCAGCAGCCGCGGGGGAGTCGACAGTCCCCTTTATGGCTACACCTTC. This gives the protein CASSRGGVDSPLYGYTF.